The count of the clone carrying this TCR beta chain is one. Germline V gene sequence: CDR1 KGHSH, CDR2 LQKENI. This CDR3 region has 16 residues. V lost 6 bases and J 6 bases, leaving 21 bases between the germline ends. A multiplex PCR was run with 60 Vbeta primers and 13 Jbeta primers. Repertoires were generated with immunoSEQ multiplex PCR, while TCRdb's copy carries only in-frame clones and drops some. This sample carries about 94,000 clones, more than 70% of them seen once, and the ten largest clones take around 3.5%. The sample is drawn from a study of cytomegalovirus exposure and HLA in healthy donors. For the study at large: Earlier, 117 million unique TCR beta sequences were recovered from about 200 million T cells by an analysis.

The sequencing input was PBMCs. This TCR came from a man younger than 45 in good health and CMV-seronegative. This chain connects TRBV18 to TRBJ2-1, with D perhaps matching TRBD2 (6 bases). The CDR3 sequence: CASSRVPGAPGNEQFF. The DNA of the CDR3 is TGTGCCAGCTCTAGGGTACCGGGAGCCCCGGGCAATGAGCAGTTCTTC.